The 19 T cell receptor beta chains given below trace back to one sample, sequenced in a study of shared clonotypes between healthy human individuals. Profiled with immunoSEQ multiplex PCR; TCRdb holds only in-frame clones, not every one. The profile shows about 480,000 clones, around 79% of them singletons. Source material: PBMCs. The receptors were sampled from a woman aged 40-49 years in good health. Some clones in this sample may be carry-over from other donors' samples.

The V call is TRBV29-1, the J call TRBJ2-5; the D call may be TRBD1 or TRBD2 (5 bases each). The J call may not be correct, given that the DNA end is closer to TRBJ2-7. Germline assignment: CDR1 SQVTM and CDR2 ANQGSEA. This CDR3 has 15 residues. The CDR3 coding sequence is TGCAGCGTTGTATTCTCAGGGAGTAGAGTATACGAGCAGTACTTC. The encoded protein is CSVVFSGSRVYEQYF.

This chain links TRBV6-9 with TRBJ1-5; D not resolved. This CDR3 contains 13 residues. Germline CDR1 and CDR2: MNHGY and SVAAGI. The V end lost 4 bases, the J end lost 4 bases, and 8 bases lay between the germline ends. The CDR3 sequence: CASSLGRNQPQHF. The CDR3 DNA follows: TGTGCCAGCAGTTTGGGTCGTAATCAGCCCCAGCATTTT.

Only a few counts were recorded for this clone. The chain joins TRBV27 to TRBJ2-1, with a weak D call TRBD2 (8 bases). This CDR3 region has 19 residues. From germline, CDR1 is MNHEY and CDR2 SMNVEV (reference sequence). V lost 3 bases and J lost 9, with 30 bases in between. In nucleotides, the CDR3 is TGTGCCAGCAGTTTCTCGGGGACAGATTATAGCGGGAAGAGGACTGAGCAGTTCTTC. This sequence encodes CASSFSGTDYSGKRTEQFF.

The genes are TRBV28 and TRBJ1-2; D unresolved. CDR3 length: 14 amino acids. The V end lost 5 bases, the J end lost 2 bases, and 12 bases lay between the germline ends. The germline V gene has CDR1 MDHEN and CDR2 SYDVKM. The CDR3 DNA follows: TGTGCCAGCAGTAGGTCTACAGTCAACTATGGCTACACCTTC. Amino acid sequence: CASSRSTVNYGYTF.

The J gene is TRBJ1-3, the V gene TRBV6-6; no firm D call. Trimming shortened V by 4 bases and J by 3 bases, and 7 bases separated the two germline ends. The CDR3 has 13 residues. Germline V gene sequence: CDR1 MNHNY, CDR2 SVGAGI (reference sequence). CDR3 sequence: CASSSGIGNTIYF. CDR3 nucleotide sequence: TGTGCCAGCAGTTCCGGCATTGGAAACACCATATATTTT.

This chain links TRBV7-2 with TRBJ1-5; D is possibly TRBD1 (6 bases). Germline V lookup: CDR1 SGHTA, CDR2 FQGNSA. V was cut by 0 bases and J by 7 bases, with 19 bases left in between. CDR3 size: 17 residues. CDR3 residues: CASSLATTTGSRQPQHF. CDR3 sequence (DNA): TGTGCCAGCAGCTTAGCGACCACCACAGGGTCTAGACAGCCCCAGCATTTT.

As to this clone: A far larger clone is off by one base, so a read error is likely. This chain links TRBV15 with TRBJ1-1, with unresolved D. Germline V lookup: CDR1 LNHNV, CDR2 YYDKDF (reference sequence). V was cut by 10 bases and J by 2 bases, with 14 bases left in between. The CDR3 length is 13 residues. Here the CDR3 DNA reads TGTGCCATGTCTTTTACGGATAACACTGAAGCTTTCTTT. The encoded protein is CAMSFTDNTEAFF. Together with reference TRBV15 and TRBJ1-1, the CDR3 gives the full variable domain: DAMVIQNPRYQVTQFGKPVTLSCSQTLNHNVMYWYQQKSSQAPKLLFHYYDKDFNNEADTPDNFQSRRPNTSFCFLDIRSPGLGDTAMYLCAMSFTDNTEAFFGQGTRLTVV.

V usage is TRBV6-1 and J usage is TRBJ1-5, with D perhaps TRBD1 (5 bases). This CDR3 has 12 amino acids. Germline loops: CDR1 MNHNS, CDR2 SASEGT. Deletions cut 8 bases from V and 7 bases from J, with 12 bases between. The CDR3 reads CASLSGDQPQHF. CDR3 coding DNA: TGTGCCAGCCTGTCCGGGGACCAGCCCCAGCATTTT.

The genes are TRBV7-2 and TRBJ2-1; D is uncertain. The germline V and J ends were trimmed by 4 bases and 4 bases, with 5 bases remaining between them. This CDR3 region has 12 residues. Looked up from germline, CDR1 is SGHTA and CDR2 is FQGNSA. The CDR3 is CASSYGYNEQFF. In DNA, the CDR3 is TGTGCCAGCAGCTATGGGTACAATGAGCAGTTCTTC.

The chain recombines TRBV4-3 with TRBJ2-1, with 10 bases that match TRBD2. There are 19 residues in the CDR3. The junction had 15 bases not matched to a gene; V was cut back by 3 bases and J by 4 bases. CDR1 is LGHNA, CDR2 YSLEER, per germline. The CDR3 protein is CASSHPAARRTSGYNEQFF. CDR3 coding DNA: TGCGCCAGCAGCCATCCCGCTGCCCGACGGACTAGCGGATACAATGAGCAGTTCTTC.

In this sample, this clone turned up once. This rearrangement joins TRBV19 to TRBJ1-5; D is unclear. Trimming cost V 6 bases and J 7 bases, with 19 bases left between them. The CDR3 has 15 residues. Germline V gives CDR1 LNHDA, CDR2 SQIVND (reference sequence). CDR3 bases: TGTGCCAGTAGCCCCGACGGGGAGGAGGGACAGCCCCAGCATTTT. This codes for CASSPDGEEGQPQHF.

The chain couples TRBV6-1 to TRBJ2-1; 10 bases line up with TRBD1. Trimming removed 3 bases from V and 12 bases from J; junction bases left unmatched: 14. This CDR3 spans 16 amino acids. CDR1 and CDR2 (germline): MNHNS, SASEGT. CDR3 DNA sequence: TGTGCCAGCAGTGATGACGGGGGGACAGGGGCATCCCGGCAGTTCTTC. Translating it yields CASSDDGGTGASRQFF.

The V and J genes are TRBV2 and TRBJ2-3; 9 bases align to TRBD2. Germline assignment: CDR1 SNHLY and CDR2 FYNNEI. V trimming: 1 base; J trimming: 2 bases; junction bases outside the gene matches: 4. CDR3 length: 16 residues. DNA for the CDR3: TGTGCCAGCAGTGAAGGGGTAGCGGGGGACACAGATACGCAGTATTTT. This translates into CASSEGVAGDTDTQYF.

This chain links TRBV28 with TRBJ1-4; D may be TRBD1 (6 bases). The CDR3 is made up of 13 amino acids. Germline V gene lookup returns CDR1 MDHEN and CDR2 SYDVKM. V lost 7 bases and J lost 7, with 13 bases in between. The CDR3 DNA reads TGTGCCAGCACTGACAGGACCCTTGAAAAACTGTTTTTT. This sequence encodes CASTDRTLEKLFF. The full variable domain, its missing parts supplied by reference TRBV28 and TRBJ1-4, is DVKVTQSSRYLVKRTGEKVFLECVQDMDHENMFWYRQDPGLGLRLIYFSYDVKMKEKGDIPEGYSVSREKKERFSLILESASTNQTSMYLCASTDRTLEKLFFGSGTQLSVL.

The rearrangement uses TRBV6-5 and TRBJ2-7; D may be TRBD2 (6 bases). V lost 4 bases and J lost 9, with 16 bases in between. CDR3 size: 13 residues. Germline assignment: CDR1 MNHEY and CDR2 SVGAGI. The CDR3 loop is CASSLGQGGWQYF. In DNA form, the CDR3 reads TGTGCCAGCAGTTTAGGGCAGGGAGGATGGCAGTACTTC.

The chain carries TRBV28 and TRBJ2-7; D may correspond to TRBD1 or TRBD2 (6 bases each). Trimming cost V 8 bases and J 7 bases, with 15 bases left between them. CDR1 is MDHEN, CDR2 SYDVKM, per germline. The CDR3 runs to 12 residues. In DNA, the CDR3 is TGTGCCAGCTCCCTGGGGGGCTGGGAGCAGTACTTC. Translation: CASSLGGWEQYF.

The rearrangement joins TRBV7-2 to TRBJ2-1; either TRBD1 or TRBD2 may fit D (5 bases each). Trimming removed 1 base from V and 4 bases from J, with 20 bases in between. CDR3 size: 18 residues. Germline values: CDR1 SGHTA, CDR2 FQGNSA. The CDR3 nucleotides are TGTGCCAGCAGCTTAGGGTCGCCTAGGGGAGCCGGGTACAATGAGCAGTTCTTC. As protein: CASSLGSPRGAGYNEQFF.

The V gene is TRBV7-7, the J gene TRBJ2-5; 9 bases map to TRBD2. J was trimmed by 5 bases and V by 1 base; bases with no gene match: 5. CDR3 length: 15 amino acids. Germline loops: CDR1 SSHAT, CDR2 FNYEAQ (reference sequence). This chain's CDR3 is CASSLGGRAEETQYF. CDR3 coding DNA: TGTGCCAGCAGCTTAGGCGGGAGGGCCGAGGAGACCCAGTACTTC. Combining the CDR3 with reference TRBV7-7 and TRBJ2-5 gives the whole variable domain GAGVSQSPRYKVTKRGQDVTLRCDPISSHATLYWYQQALGQGPEFLTYFNYEAQPDKSGLPSDRFSAERPEGSISTLTIQRTEQRDSAMYRCASSLGGRAEETQYFGPGTRLLVL.

The chain is built from TRBV2 and TRBJ2-1; 8 bases fit TRBD2. The germline V gene encodes CDR1 SNHLY and CDR2 FYNNEI. V shed 1 base, J shed 15 bases, and the junction held 8 bases outside the gene matches. The CDR3 contains 13 residues. The CDR3 sequence is CASSEVGTRGWFF. CDR3 DNA: TGTGCCAGCAGTGAAGTGGGGACTAGAGGCTGGTTCTTC.